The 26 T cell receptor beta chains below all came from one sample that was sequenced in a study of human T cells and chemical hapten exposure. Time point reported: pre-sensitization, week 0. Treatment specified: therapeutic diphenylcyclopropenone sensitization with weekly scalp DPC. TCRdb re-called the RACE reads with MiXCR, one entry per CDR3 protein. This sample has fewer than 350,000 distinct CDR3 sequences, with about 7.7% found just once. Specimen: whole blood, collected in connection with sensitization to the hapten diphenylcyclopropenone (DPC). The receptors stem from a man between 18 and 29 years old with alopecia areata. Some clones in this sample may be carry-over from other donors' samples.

CDR3 loop: CASSGLFGAEAFF. The CDR3 region has the DNA TGCGCCAGCAGCGGCCTGTTCGGTGCTGAAGCTTTCTTT. The chain joins TRBV5-1 to TRBJ1-1; D gene unclear. V lost 4 bases and J lost 6, with 13 bases in between. CDR3 size: 13 residues. CDR1 is SGHRS, CDR2 YFSETQ, per germline.

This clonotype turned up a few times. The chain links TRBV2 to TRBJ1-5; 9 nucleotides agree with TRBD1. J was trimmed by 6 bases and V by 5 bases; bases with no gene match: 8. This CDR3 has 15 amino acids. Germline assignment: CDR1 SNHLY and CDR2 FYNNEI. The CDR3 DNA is TGTGCCAGCAGTCGCGGGACAGGGACGTTTCAGCCCCAGCATTTT. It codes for CASSRGTGTFQPQHF.

CDR3 DNA sequence: TGTGCCAGCAGTGGGGGTCAGAGCTCCTACAATGAGCAGTTCTTC. Amino acid sequence: CASSGGQSSYNEQFF. The genes are TRBV2 and TRBJ2-1; D is unresolved. Germline V gene data show CDR1 as SNHLY and CDR2 as FYNNEI. This CDR3 contains 15 residues. Trimming pared 4 bases from V and 0 bases from J, leaving 10 bases between.

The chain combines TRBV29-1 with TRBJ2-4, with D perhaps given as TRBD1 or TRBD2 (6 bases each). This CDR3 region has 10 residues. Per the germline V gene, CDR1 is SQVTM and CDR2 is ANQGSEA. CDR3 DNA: TGCAGTGCCGGGGGCGACATTCAGTACTTC. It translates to CSAGGDIQYF.

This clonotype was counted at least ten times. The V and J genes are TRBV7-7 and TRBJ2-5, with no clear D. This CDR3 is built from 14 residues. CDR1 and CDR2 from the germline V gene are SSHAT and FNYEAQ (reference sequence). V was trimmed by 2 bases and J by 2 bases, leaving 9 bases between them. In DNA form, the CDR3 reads TGTGCCAGCAGCTTATGGGGTCAACAAGAGACCCAGTACTTC. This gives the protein CASSLWGQQETQYF.

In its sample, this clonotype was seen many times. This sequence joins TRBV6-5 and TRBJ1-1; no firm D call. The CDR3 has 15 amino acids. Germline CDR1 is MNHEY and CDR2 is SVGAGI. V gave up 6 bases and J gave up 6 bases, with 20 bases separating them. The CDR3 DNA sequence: TGTGCCAGCAGCCCAAATTGGATAGCTGCCCCTGAAGCTTTCTTT. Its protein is CASSPNWIAAPEAFF.

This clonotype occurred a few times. The CDR3, as DNA: TGTGCCCCCCAGAGGACAGGGTTCACTGGAAACACCATATATTTT. Translating it yields CAPQRTGFTGNTIYF. This rearrangement joins TRBV10-3 to TRBJ1-3; 8 nucleotides line up with TRBD1. The CDR3 extends over 15 amino acids. CDR1 ENHRY and CDR2 SYGVKD come from the germline V gene. J lost 2 bases, V lost 11 bases, and 11 bases had no gene match.

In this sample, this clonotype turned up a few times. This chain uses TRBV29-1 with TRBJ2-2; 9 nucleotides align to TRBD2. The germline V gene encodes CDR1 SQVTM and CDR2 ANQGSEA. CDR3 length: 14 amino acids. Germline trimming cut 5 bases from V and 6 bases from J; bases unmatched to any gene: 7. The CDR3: CSVRLASGAGELFF. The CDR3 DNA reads TGCAGCGTTCGTTTGGCTAGCGGGGCCGGGGAGCTGTTTTTT.

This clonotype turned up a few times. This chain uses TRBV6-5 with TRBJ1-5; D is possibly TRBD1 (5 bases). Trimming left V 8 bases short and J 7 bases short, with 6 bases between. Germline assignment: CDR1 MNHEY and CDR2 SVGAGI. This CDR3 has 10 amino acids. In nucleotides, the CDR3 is TGTGCCAGCGGACACCAGCCCCAGCATTTT. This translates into CASGHQPQHF.

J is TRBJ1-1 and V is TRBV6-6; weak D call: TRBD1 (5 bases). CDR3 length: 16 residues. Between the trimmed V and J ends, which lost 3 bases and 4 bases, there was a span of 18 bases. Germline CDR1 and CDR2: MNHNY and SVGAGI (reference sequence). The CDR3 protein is CASSYRTTRGGTEAFF. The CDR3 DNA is TGTGCCAGCAGTTATCGGACAACCCGAGGTGGCACTGAAGCTTTCTTT.

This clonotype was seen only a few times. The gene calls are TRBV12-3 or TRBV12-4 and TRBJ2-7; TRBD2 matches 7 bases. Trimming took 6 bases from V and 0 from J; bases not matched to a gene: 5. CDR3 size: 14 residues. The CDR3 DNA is TGTGCCAGCAGGTTCTCGGGGGGCTCCTACGAGCAGTACTTC. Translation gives CASRFSGGSYEQYF.

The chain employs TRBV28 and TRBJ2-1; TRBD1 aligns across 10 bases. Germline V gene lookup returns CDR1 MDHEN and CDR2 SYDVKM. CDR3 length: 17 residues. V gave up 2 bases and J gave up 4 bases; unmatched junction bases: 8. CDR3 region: CASSLPSGTGVYNEQFF. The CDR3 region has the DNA TGTGCCAGCAGTTTACCATCCGGGACAGGGGTTTACAATGAGCAGTTCTTC.

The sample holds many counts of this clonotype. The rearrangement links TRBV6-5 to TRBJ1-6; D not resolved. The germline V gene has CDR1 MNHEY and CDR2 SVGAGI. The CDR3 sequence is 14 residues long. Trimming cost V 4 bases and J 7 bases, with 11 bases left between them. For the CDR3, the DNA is TGTGCCAGCAGTTTGGGAAAAACCAATTCACCCCTCCACTTT. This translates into CASSLGKTNSPLHF.

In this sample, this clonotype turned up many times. In DNA form, the CDR3 reads TGTGCCAGCAGCTTACTGTTAGGCCGAGGGAGTTCACCCCTCCACTTT. Protein: CASSLLLGRGSSPLHF. The chain links TRBV7-6 to TRBJ1-6; D uncertain. V was clipped by 2 bases and J by 9 bases, with 17 bases between them. This CDR3 spans 16 amino acids. CDR1 and CDR2 from the germline V gene are SGHVS and FNYEAQ.

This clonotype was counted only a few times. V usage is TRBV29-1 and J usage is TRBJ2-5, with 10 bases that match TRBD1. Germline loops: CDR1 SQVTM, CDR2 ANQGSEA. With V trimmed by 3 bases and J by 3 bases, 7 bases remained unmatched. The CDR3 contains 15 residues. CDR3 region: CSVDYWTGGEETQYF. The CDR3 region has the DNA TGCAGCGTTGATTATTGGACAGGGGGTGAAGAGACCCAGTACTTC.

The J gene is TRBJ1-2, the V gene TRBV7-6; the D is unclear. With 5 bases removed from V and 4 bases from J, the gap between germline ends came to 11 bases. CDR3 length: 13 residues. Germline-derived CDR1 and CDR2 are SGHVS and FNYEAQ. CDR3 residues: CASSPGNGYGYTF. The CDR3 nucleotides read TGTGCCAGCAGCCCCGGGAACGGCTATGGCTACACCTTC.

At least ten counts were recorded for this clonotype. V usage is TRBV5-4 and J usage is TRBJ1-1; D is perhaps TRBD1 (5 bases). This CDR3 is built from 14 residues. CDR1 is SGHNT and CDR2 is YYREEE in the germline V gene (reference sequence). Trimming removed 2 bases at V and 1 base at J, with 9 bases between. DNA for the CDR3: TGTGCCAGCAGCTTAGTAACAGGGAACACTGAAGCTTTCTTT. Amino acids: CASSLVTGNTEAFF.

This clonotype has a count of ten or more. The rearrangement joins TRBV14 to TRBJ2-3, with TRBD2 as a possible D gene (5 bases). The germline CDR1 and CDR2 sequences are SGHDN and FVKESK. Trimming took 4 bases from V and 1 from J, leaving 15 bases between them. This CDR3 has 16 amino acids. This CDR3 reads CASSPIGGSGTDTQYF. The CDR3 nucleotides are TGTGCCAGCAGCCCAATAGGCGGGTCCGGCACAGATACGCAGTATTTT.

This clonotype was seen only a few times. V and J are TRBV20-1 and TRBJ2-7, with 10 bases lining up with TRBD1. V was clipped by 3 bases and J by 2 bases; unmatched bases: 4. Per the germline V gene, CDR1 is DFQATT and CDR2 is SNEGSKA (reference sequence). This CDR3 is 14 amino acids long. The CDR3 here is CSARGDRGTYEQYF. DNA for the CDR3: TGCAGTGCTAGGGGGGACAGGGGAACCTACGAGCAGTACTTC.

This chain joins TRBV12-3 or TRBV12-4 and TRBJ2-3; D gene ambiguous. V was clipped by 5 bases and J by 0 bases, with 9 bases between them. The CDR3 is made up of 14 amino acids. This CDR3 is CASSDGLSTDTQYF. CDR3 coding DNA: TGTGCCAGCAGTGACGGGTTGAGCACAGATACGCAGTATTTT.

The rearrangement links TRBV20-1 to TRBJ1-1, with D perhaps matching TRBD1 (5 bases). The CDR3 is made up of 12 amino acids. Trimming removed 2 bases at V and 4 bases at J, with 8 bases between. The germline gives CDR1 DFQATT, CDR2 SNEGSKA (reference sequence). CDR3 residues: CSARRGSTEAFF. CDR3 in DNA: TGCAGTGCTAGAAGGGGAAGCACTGAAGCTTTCTTT.

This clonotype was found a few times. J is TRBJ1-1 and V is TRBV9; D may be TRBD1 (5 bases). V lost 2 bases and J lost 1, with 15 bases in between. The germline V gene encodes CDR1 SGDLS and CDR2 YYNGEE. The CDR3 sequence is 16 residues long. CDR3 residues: CASSVSLGTANTEAFF. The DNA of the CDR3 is TGTGCCAGCAGCGTCTCCCTAGGGACCGCGAACACTGAAGCTTTCTTT.

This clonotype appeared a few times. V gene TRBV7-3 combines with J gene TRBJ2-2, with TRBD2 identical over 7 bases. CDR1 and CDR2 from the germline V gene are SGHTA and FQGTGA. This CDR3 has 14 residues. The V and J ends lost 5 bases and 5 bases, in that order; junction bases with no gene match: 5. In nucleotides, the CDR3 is TGTGCCAGCAGCCCCCCCGGGGGGACCGGGGAGCTGTTTTTT. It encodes CASSPPGGTGELFF.

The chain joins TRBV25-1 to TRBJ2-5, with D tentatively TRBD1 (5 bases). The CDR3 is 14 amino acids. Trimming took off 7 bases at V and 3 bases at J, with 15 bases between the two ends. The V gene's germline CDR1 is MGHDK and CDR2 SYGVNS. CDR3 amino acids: CASTAKGYEETQYF. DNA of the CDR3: TGTGCCAGCACCGCGAAGGGGTACGAAGAGACCCAGTACTTC.

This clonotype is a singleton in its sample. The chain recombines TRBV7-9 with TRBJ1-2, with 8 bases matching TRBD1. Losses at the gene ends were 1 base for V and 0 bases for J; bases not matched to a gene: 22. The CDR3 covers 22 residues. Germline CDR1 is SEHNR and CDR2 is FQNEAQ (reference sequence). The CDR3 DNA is TGTGCCAGCAGCTTAGGGATCACGGACAGGGATTTTTACTACTTATCTAACTATGGCTACACCTTC. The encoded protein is CASSLGITDRDFYYLSNYGYTF.

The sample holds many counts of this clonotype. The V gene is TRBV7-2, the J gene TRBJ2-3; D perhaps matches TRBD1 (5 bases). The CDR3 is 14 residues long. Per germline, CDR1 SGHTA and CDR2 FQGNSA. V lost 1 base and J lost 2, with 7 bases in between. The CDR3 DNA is TGTGCCAGCAGCTTAGACAGGCACACAGATACGCAGTATTTT. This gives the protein CASSLDRHTDTQYF. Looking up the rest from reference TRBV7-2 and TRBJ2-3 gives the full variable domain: GAGVSQSPSNKVTEKGKDVELRCDPISGHTALYWYRQSLGQGLEFLIYFQGNSAPDKSGLPSDRFSAERTGGSVSTLTIQRTQQEDSAVYLCASSLDRHTDTQYFGPGTRLTVL.